A selection of T cell receptor beta chains follows, all from one sample in a study of cytomegalovirus exposure and HLA in healthy donors. Generated by immunoSEQ multiplex PCR, the TCRdb table keeps only in-frame clones and is missing some. The table lists 99,000 or so clones, over 80% of them singletons, with approximately 6.9% in the top ten. The sequencing sample was made of PBMCs. The receptors shown here come from a man under 40 in good health and CMV-seropositive. The CDR3 runs from the conserved cysteine through the conserved F or W. D genes are given only for firm matches. Size values are once, few and many counts, or a class for expanded clones, and some rows have none.

v_gene	j_gene	d_gene	abundance	CDR3aa	CDR3nt
TRBV6-1	TRBJ1-2	TRBD1	.	CASSGGTAYGYTF	TGTGCCAGCAGTGGCGGGACAGCCTATGGCTACACCTTC
TRBV10-2	TRBJ1-1	TRBD1	.	CATVTGDTEAFF	TGCGCCACCGTGACAGGGGACACTGAAGCTTTCTTT
TRBV5-1	TRBJ2-7	.	.	CASSLAYSYEQYF	TGCGCCAGCAGCTTGGCCTACTCCTACGAGCAGTACTTC
TRBV4-1	TRBJ2-2	.	.	CASSQGSTVTGELFF	TGCGCCAGCAGCCAAGGAAGTACAGTCACCGGGGAGCTGTTTTTT
TRBV27	TRBJ2-2	.	.	CASSLGAATGELFF	TGTGCCAGCAGTTTAGGGGCAGCCACCGGGGAGCTGTTTTTT
TRBV7-3	TRBJ2-7	.	.	CASSSGAGEQYF	TGTGCCAGCAGCTCTGGGGCGGGAGAGCAGTACTTC
TRBV5-1	TRBJ2-7	TRBD1	.	CASSLTGASLEQYF	TGCGCCAGCAGCTTGACAGGGGCGTCTTTGGAGCAGTACTTC
TRBV25-1	TRBJ1-4	TRBD1	few	CASSARDRGDEKLFF	TGTGCCAGCAGTGCCCGGGACAGGGGTGATGAAAAACTGTTTTTT
TRBV28	TRBJ1-2	.	once	CASWGGGGYTF	TGTGCCAGTTGGGGAGGGGGTGGCTACACCTTC
TRBV18	TRBJ2-1	.	.	CASSPPSSNEQFF	TGTGCCAGCTCACCCCCTTCCAGCAATGAGCAGTTCTTC
TRBV29-1	TRBJ2-4	.	few	CSVEGAGLKNIQYF	TGCAGCGTTGAAGGGGCAGGCCTCAAAAACATTCAGTACTTC
TRBV10-3	TRBJ2-7	TRBD2	.	CAIALAGEDEQYF	TGTGCCATCGCTCTAGCGGGGGAGGACGAGCAGTACTTC
TRBV11-2	TRBJ2-7	.	.	CASSLDRLSYEQYF	TGTGCCAGCAGCTTAGATAGACTTTCCTACGAGCAGTACTTC
TRBV4-3	TRBJ1-6	.	.	CASSQDSTPPLHF	TGCGCCAGCAGCCAAGATAGCACCCCACCCCTCCACTTT
TRBV4-2	TRBJ2-7	TRBD1	.	CASSNRDRNYEQYF	TGTGCCAGCAGCAACCGGGACAGAAACTACGAGCAGTACTTC
TRBV4-2	TRBJ2-7	TRBD1	.	CASSQNRGVIYEQYF	TGTGCCAGCAGCCAGAACAGGGGAGTTATTTACGAGCAGTACTTC
TRBV5-1	TRBJ1-3	TRBD1	.	CASSPGQGSGNTIYF	TGCGCCAGCAGCCCTGGACAGGGCTCTGGAAACACCATATATTTT
TRBV2	TRBJ1-1	.	few	CASREGTDEAFF	TGTGCCAGCAGGGAGGGAACAGACGAAGCTTTCTTT
TRBV28	TRBJ2-1	.	.	CASSLAGGRSYNEQFF	TGTGCCAGCAGTTTGGCCGGGGGAAGGTCCTACAATGAGCAGTTCTTC
TRBV27	TRBJ2-3	TRBD1	.	CASSPGTGTDTQYF	TGTGCCAGCAGTCCCGGGACAGGCACAGATACGCAGTATTTT
TRBV6-1	TRBJ1-3	.	.	CASKAGSGNTIYF	TGTGCCAGCAAGGCAGGCTCTGGAAACACCATATATTTT
TRBV9	TRBJ2-3	.	.	CASSASQVTQYF	TGTGCCAGCAGCGCCTCCCAGGTTACGCAGTATTTT
TRBV28	TRBJ2-7	.	.	CASSTSQNQYF	TGTGCCAGCAGTACCAGTCAAAACCAGTACTTC
TRBV6-6	TRBJ1-5	.	.	CASSYSSVDQPQHF	TGTGCCAGCAGTTACTCGAGCGTTGATCAGCCCCAGCATTTT
TRBV19	TRBJ2-7	.	.	CASSAGTYRYEQYF	TGTGCCAGTAGTGCCGGGACATATCGCTACGAGCAGTACTTC
TRBV6-5	TRBJ2-7	TRBD2	.	CASRRLAGPYEQYF	TGTGCCAGCAGGCGACTAGCGGGCCCCTACGAGCAGTACTTC
TRBV19	TRBJ2-7	.	.	CASTSPGLPYEQYF	TGTGCCAGTACCTCACCCGGACTACCCTACGAGCAGTACTTC
TRBV29-1	TRBJ2-2	.	.	CSVDRANTGELFF	TGCAGCGTTGACAGGGCGAACACCGGGGAGCTGTTTTTT
TRBV5-4	TRBJ2-2	TRBD2	.	CASSQPGTSGGAGTGELFF	TGTGCCAGCAGCCAACCCGGGACTAGCGGGGGGGCGGGCACCGGGGAGCTGTTTTTT
TRBV5-1	TRBJ2-2	.	.	CASSLEGDTGELFF	TGCGCCAGCAGCTTAGAAGGGGACACCGGGGAGCTGTTTTTT
TRBV6-5	TRBJ1-2	.	.	CASSYGRADGYTF	TGTGCCAGCAGTTACGGCAGGGCGGACGGCTACACCTTC
TRBV28	TRBJ1-4	.	.	CASGPQGFNEKLFF	TGTGCCAGCGGACCACAGGGTTTTAATGAAAAACTGTTTTTT
TRBV2	TRBJ1-5	TRBD1	.	CASSDRTGQQPQHF	TGTGCCAGCAGTGACAGGACAGGGCAGCAGCCCCAGCATTTT
TRBV6-5	TRBJ2-7	.	.	CASTPDGTYEQYF	TGTGCCAGCACCCCGGACGGGACCTACGAGCAGTACTTC
TRBV2	TRBJ2-1	TRBD2	.	CASSQTSGEQFF	TGTGCCAGCAGTCAGACTAGCGGTGAGCAGTTCTTC
TRBV2	TRBJ2-7	.	.	CASSTRQAALYEQYF	TGTGCCAGCAGTACCAGACAGGCGGCTCTTTACGAGCAGTACTTC
TRBV30	TRBJ1-1	TRBD1	once	CAWSVRPGTGPNTEAFF	TGTGCCTGGAGTGTTCGTCCCGGGACAGGGCCGAACACTGAAGCTTTCTTT
TRBV5-4	TRBJ1-2	.	.	CASARDPTNYGYTF	TGTGCCAGCGCGAGGGATCCTACTAACTATGGCTACACCTTC
TRBV4-1	TRBJ2-7	TRBD1	.	CASSQDPPGGEVEQYF	TGCGCCAGCAGCCAAGACCCCCCAGGGGGCGAGGTCGAGCAGTACTTC
TRBV6-1	TRBJ2-5	.	once	CASSARLKETQYF	TGTGCCAGCAGTGCCAGGCTCAAAGAGACCCAGTACTTC
TRBV6-1	TRBJ1-1	TRBD1	.	CASSEGQGKWDTEAFF	TGTGCCAGCAGTGAAGGACAGGGTAAGTGGGACACTGAAGCTTTCTTT
TRBV5-3	TRBJ2-5	TRBD2	.	CARSLGLAWLREQETQYF	TGTGCCAGAAGCTTGGGATTAGCCTGGCTGCGGGAGCAAGAGACCCAGTACTTC
TRBV27	TRBJ2-3	TRBD1	.	CASRGQGGHIHTQYF	TGTGCCAGCAGGGGACAGGGGGGACACATCCATACGCAGTATTTT
TRBV9	TRBJ1-6	.	.	CASSAGQFNSPLHF	TGTGCCAGCAGCGCCGGACAGTTTAATTCACCCCTCCACTTT
TRBV7-2	TRBJ2-7	TRBD2	.	CASSPRTSGAGTDEQYF	TGTGCCAGCAGCCCTAGGACTAGCGGGGCAGGTACGGACGAGCAGTACTTC
TRBV28	TRBJ1-5	TRBD1	.	CASSTTGGGNQPQHF	TGTGCCAGCAGTACAACAGGGGGAGGTAATCAGCCCCAGCATTTT
TRBV9	TRBJ1-6	.	.	CASSVAVYNSPLHF	TGTGCCAGCAGCGTAGCTGTATACAATTCGCCCCTCCACTTT
TRBV5-1	TRBJ2-5	TRBD2	.	CASSSGLAGAKETRYF	TGCGCCAGCAGCTCGGGACTAGCGGGGGCCAAAGAGACCCGGTACTTC
TRBV5-1	TRBJ2-5	TRBD1	.	CASSLVGTVEETQYF	TGCGCCAGCAGCTTGGTGGGGACAGTCGAAGAGACCCAGTACTTC
TRBV4-1	TRBJ2-2	TRBD2	once	CASSQGGGGARELFF	TGCGCCAGCAGCCAAGGGGGCGGGGGGGCGCGGGAGCTGTTTTTT
TRBV6-5	TRBJ2-1	.	.	CASSYRESSYNEQFF	TGTGCCAGCAGCTACCGGGAGAGCTCCTACAATGAGCAGTTCTTC
TRBV5-1	TRBJ2-5	TRBD1	.	CASDRGLGETQYF	TGCGCCAGTGACAGGGGCCTGGGGGAGACCCAGTACTTC
TRBV10-3	TRBJ1-1	.	.	CAISSRPGDTEAFF	TGTGCCATCAGTTCTCGCCCCGGGGACACTGAAGCTTTCTTT
TRBV7-9	TRBJ1-6	.	.	CAGSLDSSPLHF	TGTGCCGGCAGCTTAGATAGTTCACCCCTCCACTTT
TRBV5-8	TRBJ2-3	TRBD1	.	CASSFGRGRGDTQYF	TGTGCCAGCAGCTTTGGCAGGGGGCGCGGGGATACGCAGTATTTT
TRBV5-4	TRBJ2-3	.	.	CASSRSRGGGTDTQYF	TGTGCCAGCAGCCGGTCGAGGGGGGGCGGGACAGATACGCAGTATTTT